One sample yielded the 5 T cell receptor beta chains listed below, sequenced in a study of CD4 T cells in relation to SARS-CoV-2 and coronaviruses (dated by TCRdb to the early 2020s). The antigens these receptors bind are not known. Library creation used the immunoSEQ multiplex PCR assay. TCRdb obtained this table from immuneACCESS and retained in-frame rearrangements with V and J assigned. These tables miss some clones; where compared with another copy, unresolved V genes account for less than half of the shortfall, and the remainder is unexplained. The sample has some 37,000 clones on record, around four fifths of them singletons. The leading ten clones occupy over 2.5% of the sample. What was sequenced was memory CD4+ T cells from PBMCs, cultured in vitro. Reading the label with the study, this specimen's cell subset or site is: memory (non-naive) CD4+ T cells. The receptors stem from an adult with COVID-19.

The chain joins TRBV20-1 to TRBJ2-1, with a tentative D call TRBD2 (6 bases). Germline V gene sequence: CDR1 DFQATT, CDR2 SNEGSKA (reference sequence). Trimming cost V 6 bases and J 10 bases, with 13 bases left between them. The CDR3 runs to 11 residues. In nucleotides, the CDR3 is TGCAGTGCGTACCGACTAGAAGAGCAGTTCTTC. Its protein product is CSAYRLEEQFF.

The CDR3 DNA follows: TGCAGCGTTGAGGGTAAATCTGAAGCTTTCTTT. This encodes CSVEGKSEAFF. The chain has TRBV29-1 and TRBJ1-1; D gene uncertain. The V gene lost 3 bases and the J gene lost 6 bases, with 8 bases spanning the gap. CDR1 is SQVTM and CDR2 is ANQGSEA in the germline V gene. The length of the CDR3 is 11 residues.

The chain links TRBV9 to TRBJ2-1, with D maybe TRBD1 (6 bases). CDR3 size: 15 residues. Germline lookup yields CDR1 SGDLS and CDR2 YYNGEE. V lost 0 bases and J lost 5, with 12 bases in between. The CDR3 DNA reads TGTGCCAGCAGCGTAGGACAGGCAAGAAACAATGAGCAGTTCTTC. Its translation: CASSVGQARNNEQFF.

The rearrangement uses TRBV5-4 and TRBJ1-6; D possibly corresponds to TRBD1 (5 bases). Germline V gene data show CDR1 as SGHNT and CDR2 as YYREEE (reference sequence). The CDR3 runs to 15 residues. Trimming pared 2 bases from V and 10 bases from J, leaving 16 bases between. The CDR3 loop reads CASSFGTDLGSPLHF. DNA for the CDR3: TGTGCCAGCAGCTTTGGGACCGACCTGGGGTCACCCCTCCACTTT.

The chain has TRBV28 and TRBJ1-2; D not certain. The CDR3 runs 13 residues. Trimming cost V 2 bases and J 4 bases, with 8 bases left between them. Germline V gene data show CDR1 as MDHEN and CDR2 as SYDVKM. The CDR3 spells CASSLAEPYGYTF. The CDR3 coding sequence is TGTGCCAGCAGTTTAGCAGAGCCCTATGGCTACACCTTC.